These T cell receptor beta chains were read from a single sample in a study of beta chain features in type 1 diabetes. The assay was immunoSEQ multiplex PCR, and TCRdb's table has in-frame clones only and misses some. The table lists a few hundred thousand clones, roughly an eighth of them singletons. Sequencing was carried out using naive CD4+ T cells from blood. Receptors were obtained from a man aged 25 to 40 with type 1 diabetes. Both conserved end residues are part of each CDR3. The D gene is left open where the match is weak. Clone size appears in some rows only: once, few, many, or a class for an expanded clone.

clone size: .
D gene: .
V gene: TRBV28
CDR3 length: 12
J gene: TRBJ2-7
CDR3 DNA: TGTGCCAGCAGGCTAGCGTCCCACGAGCAGTACTTC
CDR3 protein: CASRLASHEQYF

clone size: .
D gene: .
V gene: TRBV5-4
CDR3 length: 15
J gene: TRBJ2-7
CDR3 DNA: TGTGCCAGCAGCTCCGACAGAGAAGGACCCTACGAGCAGTACTTC
CDR3 protein: CASSSDREGPYEQYF

clone size: few
D gene: TRBD1
V gene: TRBV29-1
CDR3 length: 15
J gene: TRBJ1-4
CDR3 DNA: TGCAGCGTTGAAGATTTAGGGGGCTCGGGTGAAAAACTGTTTTTT
CDR3 protein: CSVEDLGGSGEKLFF

clone size: .
D gene: TRBD1
V gene: TRBV9
CDR3 length: 15
J gene: TRBJ2-1
CDR3 DNA: TGTGCCAGCAGCGCACAGACAGGGGCTTACAATGAGCAGTTCTTC
CDR3 protein: CASSAQTGAYNEQFF

clone size: .
D gene: TRBD2
V gene: TRBV19
CDR3 length: 16
J gene: TRBJ2-1
CDR3 DNA: TGTGCCAGTAGTACTTTGACTAGCGGGTATAACAATGAGCAGTTCTTC
CDR3 protein: CASSTLTSGYNNEQFF

clone size: .
D gene: TRBD1
V gene: TRBV29-1
CDR3 length: 14
J gene: TRBJ1-2
CDR3 DNA: TGCAGCGTTGGAGCCGGGACAGGGACTTTTGGCTACACCTTC
CDR3 protein: CSVGAGTGTFGYTF

clone size: .
D gene: .
V gene: TRBV6-6
CDR3 length: 12
J gene: TRBJ2-3
CDR3 DNA: TGTGCCAGCAGCCCAAGCACAGATACGCAGTATTTT
CDR3 protein: CASSPSTDTQYF

clone size: few
D gene: TRBD1
V gene: TRBV10-3
CDR3 length: 13
J gene: TRBJ1-1
CDR3 DNA: TGTGCCATCAGTGAGCTCCGGGACAGTTGGGCTTTCTTT
CDR3 protein: CAISELRDSWAFF

clone size: .
D gene: TRBD2
V gene: TRBV11-2
CDR3 length: 15
J gene: TRBJ2-3
CDR3 DNA: TGTGCCAGCAGCTTAATCCTAGCGGGAACAGATACGCAGTATTTT
CDR3 protein: CASSLILAGTDTQYF

clone size: .
D gene: .
V gene: TRBV28
CDR3 length: 14
J gene: TRBJ2-7
CDR3 DNA: TGTGCCAGCAGTCCCCCCGGACAGACCTACGAGCAGTACTTC
CDR3 protein: CASSPPGQTYEQYF

clone size: .
D gene: .
V gene: TRBV4-3
CDR3 length: 15
J gene: TRBJ1-2
CDR3 DNA: TGCGCCAGCAGCCAAGATCTAGCGGGCATCTATGGCTACACCTTC
CDR3 protein: CASSQDLAGIYGYTF

clone size: .
D gene: TRBD1
V gene: TRBV5-8
CDR3 length: 13
J gene: TRBJ2-7
CDR3 DNA: TGTGCCAGCCAGGGACAGCGGCCTTACGAGCAGTACTTC
CDR3 protein: CASQGQRPYEQYF

clone size: few
D gene: TRBD1
V gene: TRBV18
CDR3 length: 13
J gene: TRBJ2-1
CDR3 DNA: TGTGCCAGCTCACCTGACAGGGACAATGAGCAGTTCTTC
CDR3 protein: CASSPDRDNEQFF

clone size: once
D gene: TRBD2
V gene: TRBV5-1
CDR3 length: 17
J gene: TRBJ2-5
CDR3 DNA: TGCGCCAGCAGCTTATTGACTAGCGGGAGTGGGGGAGAGACCCAGTACTTC
CDR3 protein: CASSLLTSGSGGETQYF

clone size: once
D gene: TRBD1
V gene: TRBV4-1
CDR3 length: 15
J gene: TRBJ2-5
CDR3 DNA: TGCGCCAGCAGTCCTCCTTGGACAGGGAGGGAGACCCAGTACTTC
CDR3 protein: CASSPPWTGRETQYF

clone size: few
D gene: TRBD1
V gene: TRBV7-9
CDR3 length: 15
J gene: TRBJ2-4
CDR3 DNA: TGTGCCAGCAGCCCGTGGACAGGGGCCAAAAACATTCAGTACTTC
CDR3 protein: CASSPWTGAKNIQYF

clone size: .
D gene: TRBD1
V gene: TRBV7-2
CDR3 length: 15
J gene: TRBJ1-3
CDR3 DNA: TGTGCCAGCAGCTTAGCGGGACAGGGTGTACACACCATATATTTT
CDR3 protein: CASSLAGQGVHTIYF

clone size: .
D gene: TRBD1
V gene: TRBV4-3
CDR3 length: 15
J gene: TRBJ1-4
CDR3 DNA: TGCGCCAGCAGCCAAGCCGGGACAGGATCTGAAAAACTGTTTTTT
CDR3 protein: CASSQAGTGSEKLFF

clone size: .
D gene: .
V gene: TRBV28
CDR3 length: 17
J gene: TRBJ2-4
CDR3 DNA: TGTGCCAGCAGTTTACGGCCGAGGGGGGGTTTCAAAAACATTCAGTACTTC
CDR3 protein: CASSLRPRGGFKNIQYF

clone size: .
D gene: TRBD1
V gene: TRBV15
CDR3 length: 18
J gene: TRBJ1-5
CDR3 DNA: TGTGCCACCAGCAGCGGGACAGGGGGAGACTATAGCAATCAGCCCCAGCATTTT
CDR3 protein: CATSSGTGGDYSNQPQHF

clone size: few
D gene: TRBD2
V gene: TRBV4-3
CDR3 length: 14
J gene: TRBJ2-7
CDR3 DNA: TGCGCCAGCAGCCAATTAGCGGGAGGGCCCGAGCAGTACTTC
CDR3 protein: CASSQLAGGPEQYF

clone size: few
D gene: TRBD2
V gene: TRBV28
CDR3 length: 16
J gene: TRBJ2-5
CDR3 DNA: TGTGCCAGCAGTTTATGGGGGACTAGCGGGACTGAGACCCAGTACTTC
CDR3 protein: CASSLWGTSGTETQYF

clone size: .
D gene: .
V gene: TRBV15
CDR3 length: 13
J gene: TRBJ2-3
CDR3 DNA: TGTGCCAGCGCCCTATTGCCCACAGATACGCAGTATTTT
CDR3 protein: CASALLPTDTQYF

clone size: .
D gene: .
V gene: TRBV2
CDR3 length: 14
J gene: TRBJ2-1
CDR3 DNA: TGTGCCAGCACCGCGGTTCAGTCCTACAATGAGCAGTTCTTC
CDR3 protein: CASTAVQSYNEQFF

clone size: .
D gene: .
V gene: TRBV5-4
CDR3 length: 15
J gene: TRBJ2-5
CDR3 DNA: TGTGCCAGCAGCATCGTCCAGACGGGGCAAGAGACCCAGTACTTC
CDR3 protein: CASSIVQTGQETQYF

clone size: few
D gene: .
V gene: TRBV7-9
CDR3 length: 15
J gene: TRBJ1-1
CDR3 DNA: TGTGCCAGCAGAGGAACCAGGACAGCATACACTGAAGCTTTCTTT
CDR3 protein: CASRGTRTAYTEAFF

clone size: .
D gene: TRBD1
V gene: TRBV7-8
CDR3 length: 15
J gene: TRBJ2-1
CDR3 DNA: TGTGCCAGCAGTACGACAGGGGGAATCTACAATGAGCAGTTCTTC
CDR3 protein: CASSTTGGIYNEQFF

clone size: few
D gene: .
V gene: TRBV5-1
CDR3 length: 14
J gene: TRBJ2-7
CDR3 DNA: TGCGCCAGCAGCTTCAGGCAAGCGGCCTACGAGCAGTACTTC
CDR3 protein: CASSFRQAAYEQYF

clone size: few
D gene: TRBD1
V gene: TRBV25-1
CDR3 length: 13
J gene: TRBJ1-5
CDR3 DNA: TGTGCCAGCAGTGAGCCAGGGGGGCAGCCCCAGCATTTT
CDR3 protein: CASSEPGGQPQHF

clone size: .
D gene: .
V gene: TRBV5-1
CDR3 length: 12
J gene: TRBJ2-1
CDR3 DNA: TGCGCCAGCGGTACTAGCACGTATGAGCAGTTCTTC
CDR3 protein: CASGTSTYEQFF

clone size: .
D gene: .
V gene: TRBV25-1
CDR3 length: 11
J gene: TRBJ2-7
CDR3 DNA: TGTGCCAGCAGTTTCCTCCACGAGCAGTACTTC
CDR3 protein: CASSFLHEQYF

clone size: .
D gene: TRBD2
V gene: TRBV29-1
CDR3 length: 13
J gene: TRBJ2-7
CDR3 DNA: TGCAGCGTTGGGACTAGCGTAAACTACGAGCAGTACTTC
CDR3 protein: CSVGTSVNYEQYF

clone size: .
D gene: .
V gene: TRBV2
CDR3 length: 15
J gene: TRBJ2-5
CDR3 DNA: TGTGCCAGCAGTAATCCGAGGGTGGGAGGAGAGACCCAGTACTTC
CDR3 protein: CASSNPRVGGETQYF

clone size: few
D gene: TRBD2
V gene: TRBV5-1
CDR3 length: 16
J gene: TRBJ2-1
CDR3 DNA: TGCGCCAGCAGCTCCTTAGCGGGCCTCGGGGATGGTGAGCAGTTCTTC
CDR3 protein: CASSSLAGLGDGEQFF

clone size: .
D gene: TRBD2
V gene: TRBV28
CDR3 length: 16
J gene: TRBJ2-2
CDR3 DNA: TGTGCCAGCTCTAGCGGGATCACCCAGGACACCGGGGAGCTGTTTTTT
CDR3 protein: CASSSGITQDTGELFF

clone size: .
D gene: .
V gene: TRBV19
CDR3 length: 14
J gene: TRBJ2-1
CDR3 DNA: TGTGCCAGTAGTTCGGGTAGACTCAGTATTGAGCAGTTCTTC
CDR3 protein: CASSSGRLSIEQFF

clone size: .
D gene: .
V gene: TRBV5-6
CDR3 length: 16
J gene: TRBJ1-4
CDR3 DNA: TGTGCCAGCAGCTCCCGACAAGAACTAGAGATCGAAAAACTGTTTTTT
CDR3 protein: CASSSRQELEIEKLFF

clone size: .
D gene: .
V gene: TRBV7-9
CDR3 length: 14
J gene: TRBJ2-7
CDR3 DNA: TGTGCCAGCAGCCTTGGCCGGACTGTCGACGAGCAGTACTTC
CDR3 protein: CASSLGRTVDEQYF

clone size: .
D gene: TRBD2
V gene: TRBV4-3
CDR3 length: 15
J gene: TRBJ2-7
CDR3 DNA: TGCGCCAGCAGCCAAGGACTAGCGGGAGGGCGTGAGCAGTACTTC
CDR3 protein: CASSQGLAGGREQYF

clone size: few
D gene: .
V gene: TRBV28
CDR3 length: 13
J gene: TRBJ1-3
CDR3 DNA: TGTGCCAGCAGTCCGAGCGGGGTTAACACCATATATTTT
CDR3 protein: CASSPSGVNTIYF

clone size: .
D gene: TRBD2
V gene: TRBV28
CDR3 length: 16
J gene: TRBJ2-5
CDR3 DNA: TGTGCCAGCGGACTAGCGGGAGGTTGGTCCCAAGAGACCCAGTACTTC
CDR3 protein: CASGLAGGWSQETQYF

clone size: .
D gene: .
V gene: TRBV2
CDR3 length: 11
J gene: TRBJ2-5
CDR3 DNA: TGTGCCAGCAGTGATTCGCTTAGGGGCGACTTC
CDR3 protein: CASSDSLRGDF

clone size: .
D gene: TRBD1
V gene: TRBV6-1
CDR3 length: 14
J gene: TRBJ2-3
CDR3 DNA: TGTGCCAGCATGTGGGACAGGGCTACAGATACGCAGTATTTT
CDR3 protein: CASMWDRATDTQYF

clone size: few
D gene: .
V gene: TRBV7-3
CDR3 length: 15
J gene: TRBJ2-2
CDR3 DNA: TGTGCCAGCAGCTTAGGTCTAGCTAACACCGGGGAGCTGTTTTTT
CDR3 protein: CASSLGLANTGELFF

clone size: .
D gene: TRBD1
V gene: TRBV5-1
CDR3 length: 14
J gene: TRBJ2-3
CDR3 DNA: TGCGCCAGCAGCCCTGGACAGGGTACAGATACGCAGTATTTT
CDR3 protein: CASSPGQGTDTQYF

clone size: few
D gene: .
V gene: TRBV7-9
CDR3 length: 14
J gene: TRBJ2-3
CDR3 DNA: TGTGCCAGCAGCTCCACCGCAGTCACAGATACGCAGTATTTT
CDR3 protein: CASSSTAVTDTQYF

clone size: .
D gene: TRBD2
V gene: TRBV28
CDR3 length: 17
J gene: TRBJ2-2
CDR3 DNA: TGTGCCAGCAGTTTATGGTGGGGACTAGCGGGAACCGGGGAGCTGTTTTTT
CDR3 protein: CASSLWWGLAGTGELFF

clone size: .
D gene: .
V gene: TRBV9
CDR3 length: 15
J gene: TRBJ2-1
CDR3 DNA: TGTGCCAGCAGCGTAACAGCGGAGGTCTACAATGAGCAGTTCTTC
CDR3 protein: CASSVTAEVYNEQFF

clone size: few
D gene: TRBD1
V gene: TRBV7-9
CDR3 length: 15
J gene: TRBJ1-1
CDR3 DNA: TGTGCCAGCAGCTTCGGGATGACAGGGGGCACTGAAGCTTTCTTT
CDR3 protein: CASSFGMTGGTEAFF